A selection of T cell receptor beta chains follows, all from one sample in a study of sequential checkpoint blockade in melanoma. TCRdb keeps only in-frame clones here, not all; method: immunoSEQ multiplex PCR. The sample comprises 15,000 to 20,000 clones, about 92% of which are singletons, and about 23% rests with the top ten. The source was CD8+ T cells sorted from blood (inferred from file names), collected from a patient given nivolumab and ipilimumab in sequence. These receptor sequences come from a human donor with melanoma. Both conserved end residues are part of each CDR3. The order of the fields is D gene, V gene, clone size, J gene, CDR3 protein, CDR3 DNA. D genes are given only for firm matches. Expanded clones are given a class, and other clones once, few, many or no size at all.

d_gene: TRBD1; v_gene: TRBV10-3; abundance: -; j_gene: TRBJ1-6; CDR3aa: CAINRGGNSPLHF; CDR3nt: TGTGCCATCAATAGAGGGGGCAATTCACCCCTCCACTTT
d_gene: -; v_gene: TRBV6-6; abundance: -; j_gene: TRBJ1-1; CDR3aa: CASSHIQGPAEAFF; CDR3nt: TGTGCCAGCAGTCACATACAGGGACCCGCCGAAGCTTTCTTT
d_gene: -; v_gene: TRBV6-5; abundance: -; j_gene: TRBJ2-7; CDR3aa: CASSSGHLSSYEQYF; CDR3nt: TGTGCCAGCAGTTCGGGACACCTAAGCTCCTACGAGCAGTACTTC
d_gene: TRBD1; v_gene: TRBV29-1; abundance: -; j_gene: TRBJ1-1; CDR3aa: CSVQGAMAEAFF; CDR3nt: TGCAGCGTCCAGGGGGCGATGGCTGAAGCTTTCTTT
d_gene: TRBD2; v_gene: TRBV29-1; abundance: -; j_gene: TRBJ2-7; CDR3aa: CSVEEGAGAAYEQYF; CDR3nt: TGCAGCGTTGAAGAGGGAGCGGGGGCTGCCTACGAGCAGTACTTC
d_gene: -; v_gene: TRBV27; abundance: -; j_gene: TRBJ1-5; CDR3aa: CASSFIGAGQPQHF; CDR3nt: TGTGCCAGCAGTTTTATAGGGGCGGGGCAGCCCCAGCATTTT
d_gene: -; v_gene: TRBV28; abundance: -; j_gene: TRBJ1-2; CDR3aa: CASSFPPGYGGYTF; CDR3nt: TGTGCCAGCAGTTTTCCCCCGGGGTACGGTGGCTACACCTTC
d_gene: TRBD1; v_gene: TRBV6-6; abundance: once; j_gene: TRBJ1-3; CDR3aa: CASSYGTAGNTIYF; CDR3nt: TGTGCCAGCAGTTACGGGACAGCTGGAAACACCATATATTTT
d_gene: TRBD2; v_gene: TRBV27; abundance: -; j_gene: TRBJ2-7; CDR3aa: CASSSPGTRLYEQYF; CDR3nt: TGTGCCAGCAGTTCCCCCGGGACTAGACTATACGAGCAGTACTTC
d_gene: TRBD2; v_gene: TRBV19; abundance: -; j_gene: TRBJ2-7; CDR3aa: CASSITAGVGEQYF; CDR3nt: TGTGCCAGTAGTATTACCGCGGGAGTCGGCGAGCAGTACTTC
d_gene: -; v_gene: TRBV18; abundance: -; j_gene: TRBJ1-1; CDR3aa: CASSPPEFRTEAFF; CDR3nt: TGTGCCAGCTCACCACCTGAATTCAGGACTGAAGCTTTCTTT
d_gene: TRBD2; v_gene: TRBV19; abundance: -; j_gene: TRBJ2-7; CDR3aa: CASSIASGLAGVAQYF; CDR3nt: TGTGCCAGTAGTATAGCTTCGGGACTAGCGGGAGTGGCGCAGTACTTC
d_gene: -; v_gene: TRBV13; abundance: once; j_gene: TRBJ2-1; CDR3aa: CASSLERYNEQFF; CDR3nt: TGTGCCAGCAGCTTAGAACGGTACAATGAGCAGTTCTTC
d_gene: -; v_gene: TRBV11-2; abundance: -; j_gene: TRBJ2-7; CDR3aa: CASSFVDSEQYF; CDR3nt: TGTGCCAGCAGCTTTGTTGACTCCGAGCAGTACTTC
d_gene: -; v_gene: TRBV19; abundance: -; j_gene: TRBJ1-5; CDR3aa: CASISVSGGNQPQHF; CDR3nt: TGTGCCAGTATCTCGGTCTCAGGCGGCAATCAGCCCCAGCATTTT
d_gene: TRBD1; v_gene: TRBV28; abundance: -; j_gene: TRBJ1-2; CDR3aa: CASSPYRGVSVGYGYTF; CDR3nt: TGTGCCAGCAGTCCGTACAGGGGGGTATCGGTTGGCTATGGCTACACCTTC
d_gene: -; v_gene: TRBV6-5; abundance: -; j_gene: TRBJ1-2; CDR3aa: CASSHRESYGYTF; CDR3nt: TGTGCCAGCAGTCACAGGGAAAGCTATGGCTACACCTTC
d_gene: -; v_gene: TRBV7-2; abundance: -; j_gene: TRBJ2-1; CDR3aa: CASSLDPKKRGEQFF; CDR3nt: TGTGCCAGCAGCTTAGACCCCAAGAAGAGGGGGGAGCAGTTCTTC
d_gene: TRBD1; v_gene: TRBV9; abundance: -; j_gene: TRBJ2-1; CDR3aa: CASSAGGQGMGSYNEQFF; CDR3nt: TGTGCCAGCAGCGCCGGGGGACAGGGGATGGGCTCCTACAATGAGCAGTTCTTC
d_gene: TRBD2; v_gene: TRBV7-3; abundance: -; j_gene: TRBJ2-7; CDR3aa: CASIRTSGSYEQYF; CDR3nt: TGTGCCAGCATCAGGACTAGCGGATCCTACGAGCAGTACTTC
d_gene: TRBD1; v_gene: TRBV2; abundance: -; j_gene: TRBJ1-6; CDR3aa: CASRTGSSENSPLHF; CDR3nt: TGTGCCAGCAGGACAGGGAGTTCGGAAAATTCACCCCTCCACTTT
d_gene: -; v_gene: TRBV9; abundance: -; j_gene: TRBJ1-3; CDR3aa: CASRGTGNTIYF; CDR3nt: TGTGCCAGCAGGGGCACTGGAAACACCATATATTTT
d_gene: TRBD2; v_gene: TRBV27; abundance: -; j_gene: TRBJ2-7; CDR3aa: CASSLMLAGGPVYEQYF; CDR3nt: TGTGCCAGCAGTTTAATGCTAGCGGGAGGGCCGGTCTACGAGCAGTACTTC
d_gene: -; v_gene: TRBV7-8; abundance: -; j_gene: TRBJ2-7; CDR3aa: CASSARGGVYEQYF; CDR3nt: TGTGCCAGCAGCGCCCGAGGGGGAGTTTACGAGCAGTACTTC
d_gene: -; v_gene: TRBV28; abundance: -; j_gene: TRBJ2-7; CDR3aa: CASSFAGSYEQYF; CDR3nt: TGTGCCAGCAGTTTCGCAGGATCTTACGAGCAGTACTTC
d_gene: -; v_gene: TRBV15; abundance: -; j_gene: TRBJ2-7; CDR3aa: CATSRATRGDEQYF; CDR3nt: TGTGCCACCAGCAGAGCGACAAGGGGCGACGAGCAGTACTTC
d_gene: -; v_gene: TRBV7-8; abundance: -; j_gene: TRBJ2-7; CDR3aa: CASSPYEGPPYEQYF; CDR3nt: TGTGCCAGCAGCCCATACGAGGGCCCCCCCTACGAGCAGTACTTC
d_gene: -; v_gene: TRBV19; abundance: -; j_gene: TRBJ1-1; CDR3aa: CASSMGRFNTEAFF; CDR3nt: TGTGCCAGTAGTATGGGCAGATTTAACACTGAAGCTTTCTTT
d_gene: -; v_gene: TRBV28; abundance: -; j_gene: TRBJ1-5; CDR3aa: CASSVDTDQPQHF; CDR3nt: TGTGCCAGCAGTGTCGACACCGATCAGCCCCAGCATTTT
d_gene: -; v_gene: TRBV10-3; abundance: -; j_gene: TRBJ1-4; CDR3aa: CATWTEGFGEKLFF; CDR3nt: TGTGCCACCTGGACAGAGGGTTTTGGTGAAAAACTGTTTTTT
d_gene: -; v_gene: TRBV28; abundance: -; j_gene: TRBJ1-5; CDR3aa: CASSFRVGQPQHF; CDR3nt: TGTGCCAGCAGTTTCAGGGTTGGTCAGCCCCAGCATTTT
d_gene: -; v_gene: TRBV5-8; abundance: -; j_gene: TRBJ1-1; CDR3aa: CASSSRGGTEAFF; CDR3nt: TGTGCCAGCAGCTCCCGGGGTGGCACTGAAGCTTTCTTT
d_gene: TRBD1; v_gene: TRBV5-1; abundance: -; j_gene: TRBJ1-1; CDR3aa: CASSWDRDGVTEAFF; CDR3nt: TGCGCCAGCAGCTGGGACAGAGATGGTGTAACTGAAGCTTTCTTT
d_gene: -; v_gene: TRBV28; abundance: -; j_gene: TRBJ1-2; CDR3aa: CASSSPGIGYTF; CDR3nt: TGTGCCAGCAGCTCTCCGGGTATTGGCTACACCTTC
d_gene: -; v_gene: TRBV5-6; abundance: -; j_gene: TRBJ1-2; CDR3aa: CASSLEGEGTNYGYTF; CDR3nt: TGTGCCAGCAGCTTGGAAGGTGAGGGAACTAACTATGGCTACACCTTC
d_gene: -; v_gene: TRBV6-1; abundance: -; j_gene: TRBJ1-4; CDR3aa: CASSEFRHSNEKLFF; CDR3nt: TGTGCCAGCAGTGAATTCAGGCACAGTAATGAAAAACTGTTTTTT
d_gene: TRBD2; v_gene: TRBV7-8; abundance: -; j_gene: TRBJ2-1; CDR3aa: CASSFELAGVWNEQFF; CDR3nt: TGTGCCAGCAGCTTCGAACTAGCGGGTGTATGGAATGAGCAGTTCTTC
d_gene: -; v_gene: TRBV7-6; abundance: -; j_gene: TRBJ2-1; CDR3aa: CASSSPLESYNEQFF; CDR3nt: TGTGCCAGCAGCTCCCCTCTAGAGTCCTACAATGAGCAGTTCTTC
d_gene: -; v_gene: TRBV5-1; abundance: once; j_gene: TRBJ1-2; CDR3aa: CASSLAIQPANYGYTF; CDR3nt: TGCGCCAGCAGCTTGGCCATACAGCCTGCTAACTATGGCTACACCTTC
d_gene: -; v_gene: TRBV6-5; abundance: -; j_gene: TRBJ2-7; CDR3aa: CASSYSETHPLEQYF; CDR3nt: TGTGCCAGCAGTTACTCAGAGACTCACCCATTAGAGCAGTACTTC
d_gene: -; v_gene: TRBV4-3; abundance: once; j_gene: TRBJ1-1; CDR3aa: CASSQERATGEAVGAFF; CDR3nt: TGCGCCAGCAGCCAAGAACGGGCGACAGGAGAAGCTGTGGGAGCTTTCTTT